These T cell receptor beta chains were read from a single sample in a study of graft-versus-host responses after intestinal transplantation. Some clones are missing from TCRdb's copy, which holds only in-frame ones; the method was immunoSEQ multiplex PCR. The profile covers 84,000 or so clones, with roughly 91% appearing a single time and about 8% taken by the ten largest. No antigen has been identified for these receptors. Source: unstimulated CD8+ T cells sorted from spleen or lymph node cells, taken before transplant. The receptor source for this set is a human donor who was the organ donor for an intestinal transplant. Both conserved end residues are trimmed from each CDR3.

J gene,CDR3 length,V gene,CDR3 protein
TRBJ2-2,13,TRBV5-1,ASSSRGGLTGELF
TRBJ2-7,11,TRBV11-1,ASSSRWGLEQY
TRBJ1-1,12,TRBV27,ASSLQGRMAEAF
TRBJ1-5,16,TRBV5-1,ASPYGNGGGSCNQPQH
TRBJ1-1,11,TRBV25-1,ASSAQQGAEAF
TRBJ1-3,13,TRBV19,ASSGGYSLGNTIY
TRBJ2-5,13,TRBV9,ASSGPRSGQETQY
TRBJ2-7,12,TRBV27,ASRRGYGVHEQY
TRBJ1-1,11,TRBV27,ASSLFMNTEAF
TRBJ1-4,12,TRBV7-2,ASSFAGSNEKLF
TRBJ2-3,13,TRBV28,ASSHSTGGTDTQY